This T cell receptor (beta chain) was obtained from a study of blood T cell repertoires in COVID-19. Across the whole study: COVID-19 samples from acute and convalescent phases originated in the United States, Italy and Spain. PBMCs, B-cell-depleted T cells, or T cells were the source of the cDNA or gDNA that made up the material.

Authors' methods: Scientists estimated how many nucleated cells there were by amplifying reference gene primers. Libraries were prepared by immunoSEQ multiplex PCR; TCRdb keeps only in-frame clonotypes and omits some of them. From that table come the V and J calls and clone size; the DNA was used to work out D and trimming. This table has around 100,000 clones, 70% to 90% appearing once. V lost 7 bases, J lost 7 bases, and 10 bases lay in between. CDR1 and CDR2 (germline): MNHEY, SVGAGI. The CDR3 is 12 residues long. The source is a human donor in a cohort sampled during active COVID-19. Sequencing input: peripheral blood. The chain couples TRBV6-5 to TRBJ1-4; D is possibly TRBD1 (6 bases). This chain's CDR3 is CASKGQLEKLFF. Written as DNA, the CDR3 is TGTGCCAGCAAGGGACAACTTGAAAAACTGTTTTTT.